What follows are 24 T cell receptor beta chains derived from one specimen sequenced in a study of shared clonotypes between healthy human individuals (dated by TCRdb to between 2020 and 2021). Library preparation was by the immunoSEQ multiplex PCR assay. The immuneACCESS repertoire file appears here via TCRdb, limited to in-frame rearrangements. These files lack a portion of the clones; in checked studies, under half of the deficit traces to unresolved V genes, and the cause of the others is not known. The sample table holds around 1 million clones, of which more than 75% were seen once. Approximately 1.5% of the sample lies in the top ten. Sequences were obtained from memory CD4+ T cells sorted from blood. What the cell subset or site label conveys for this sample: CD45RA-negative fraction. These receptors all stem from a man aged 18 to 35 in good health.

V is TRBV18 and J is TRBJ1-3, with a possible D match to TRBD1 (5 bases). The germline V gene encodes CDR1 KGHSH and CDR2 LQKENI. The CDR3 is made up of 16 amino acids. Deletions cut 4 bases from V and 4 bases from J, with 17 bases between. CDR3 sequence reads: CASSRDRAALGNTIYF. Here the CDR3 DNA reads TGTGCCAGCTCACGGGACCGAGCAGCTCTCGGAAACACCATATATTTT.

This clone was seen repeatedly, ten times or more. This CDR3 is also generated by other DNA sequences in the sample. The chain links TRBV19 to TRBJ1-3; the match to TRBD1 covers 7 bases. V lost 4 bases and J lost 0; bases outside the gene matches: 3. The CDR3 contains 15 residues. The V gene's germline CDR1 is LNHDA and CDR2 SQIVND (reference sequence). The CDR3 loop is CASSTGQVSGNTIYF. The DNA of the CDR3 is TGTGCCAGTAGTACCGGACAGGTCTCTGGAAACACCATATATTTT.

The chain links TRBV25-1 to TRBJ2-2; 9 bases are shared with TRBD1. This CDR3 is 16 amino acids long. Germline V gene lookup returns CDR1 MGHDK and CDR2 SYGVNS. After removal of 3 bases from V and 3 bases from J, the junction contained 5 bases not matched to a gene. The CDR3 loop reads CASSDPGQGYTGELFF. The CDR3 coding sequence is TGTGCCAGCAGTGATCCGGGACAGGGTTACACCGGGGAGCTGTTTTTT.

The rearrangement joins TRBV10-3 to TRBJ1-1; weak D call: TRBD1 (6 bases). CDR3 length equals 15 residues. Between the trimmed V and J ends, which lost 6 bases and 5 bases, there was a span of 19 bases. Germline CDR1 reads ENHRY; CDR2 reads SYGVKD. CDR3 nucleotides: TGTGCCATCAGCCCCACAGGGTCCCCGGGGACTGAAGCTTTCTTT. Protein product: CAISPTGSPGTEAFF.

This clone appeared a single time. The chain carries TRBV2 and TRBJ2-5, with D possibly matching TRBD2 (6 bases). The CDR3 covers 13 residues. Germline lookup yields CDR1 SNHLY and CDR2 FYNNEI. Trimming left V 6 bases short and J 2 bases short, with 10 bases between. CDR3 in amino acids: CASSLRGQETQYF. In DNA form, the CDR3 reads TGTGCCAGCAGCCTCCGGGGGCAAGAGACCCAGTACTTC.

The V gene is TRBV28, the J gene TRBJ2-5; 10 bases map to TRBD1. CDR1 and CDR2 (germline): MDHEN, SYDVKM. This CDR3 comprises 16 residues. The trim removed 4 bases at V and 1 base at J, leaving 6 bases unmatched. CDR3 DNA: TGTGCCAGCAGTTCACCCCGGGACAGGGGCCAAGAGACCCAGTACTTC. It translates to CASSSPRDRGQETQYF.

V and J are TRBV30 and TRBJ1-2; D gene ambiguous. There are 14 residues in the CDR3. V was shortened by 4 bases and J by 3 bases, with 15 bases between the two germline ends. In germline, CDR1 is GTSNPN, CDR2 SVGIG (reference sequence). CDR3: CAWTGFWTDYGYTF. The CDR3 coding sequence is TGTGCCTGGACGGGTTTTTGGACCGACTATGGCTACACCTTC.

The chain employs TRBV7-9 and TRBJ2-1; the D call may be TRBD1 or TRBD2 (5 bases each). CDR1 SEHNR and CDR2 FQNEAQ come from the germline V gene (reference sequence). This CDR3 has 15 residues. V lost 5 bases and J 5 bases, leaving 16 bases between the germline ends. Here the CDR3 DNA reads TGTGCCAGCAGCCCCCAGGGTTTGGGGGACAATGAGCAGTTCTTC. Its protein product is CASSPQGLGDNEQFF.

The chain is built from TRBV5-4 and TRBJ1-3, with 7 nucleotides matching TRBD1. CDR3 length: 15 amino acids. Germline V gives CDR1 SGHNT, CDR2 YYREEE (reference sequence). Unmatched junction bases numbered 8, after V lost 2 bases and J lost 6 bases. CDR3 in amino acids: CASSLRTGAENTIYF. CDR3 nucleotide sequence: TGTGCCAGCAGCTTAAGGACAGGTGCGGAAAACACCATATATTTT.

The chain couples TRBV5-1 to TRBJ2-3; 10 nucleotides match TRBD2. The length of the CDR3 is 17 residues. The germline V gene has CDR1 SGHRS and CDR2 YFSETQ. Unmatched junction bases numbered 9, after V lost 1 base and J lost 4 bases. This CDR3 is CASSLFLLAGVADTQYF. DNA of the CDR3: TGCGCCAGCAGCTTGTTTCTTCTAGCGGGAGTGGCAGATACGCAGTATTTT.

The V gene is TRBV4-1, the J gene TRBJ2-7; D gene unclear. Germline V gene lookup returns CDR1 MGHRA and CDR2 YSYEKL. The CDR3 runs to 13 residues. Trimming left V 2 bases short and J 6 bases short, with 11 bases between. The CDR3 DNA follows: TGCGCCAGCAGCCAAAACGTACAGACCGAGCAGTACTTC. The encoded protein is CASSQNVQTEQYF.

To note about this clone: The junction and the germline gene differ at one end; a read error may be behind it. The chain employs TRBV7-7 and TRBJ1-3, with 10 positions matching TRBD1. The CDR3 consists of 15 residues. Germline V CDR1 and CDR2: SSHAT, FNYEAQ (reference sequence). The CDR3 region has the DNA TGTGCTAGCAGCTCCGGGACAGGGGTCGGAAACACCATATATTTT. This sequence encodes CASSSGTGVGNTIYF.

Of note for this clone: Other DNA variants within this sample encode the same CDR3. This sequence joins TRBV27 and TRBJ1-5; D not certain. Germline V CDR1 and CDR2: MNHEY, SMNVEV (reference sequence). This CDR3 is 12 amino acids long. The ends were cut back, 5 bases at V and 4 bases at J, with 6 bases in the middle. The CDR3 bases are TGTGCCAGCAGTCTAGGGAATCAGCCCCAGCATTTT. Protein: CASSLGNQPQHF.

For this clone: This may be a read error: a much more frequent sequence differs by one nucleotide. V and J are TRBV5-1 and TRBJ2-7; 11 bases align to TRBD2. Trimming at V came to 4 bases and at J to 1 base, leaving 4 bases not matched to a gene. This CDR3 has 15 residues. Germline CDR1 reads SGHRS; CDR2 reads YFSETQ. The DNA for the CDR3 is TGCGCCAGCAGCGCGGGACTAGCGGATTCCTACGAGCAGTACTTC. This gives the protein CASSAGLADSYEQYF.

This clone came up a few times. The chain links TRBV6-4 to TRBJ2-2; 10 nucleotides align to TRBD1. Germline values: CDR1 MRHNA, CDR2 SNTAGT. This CDR3 has 14 residues. V shed 8 bases and J 6 bases; nucleotides not matched to a gene: 6. The CDR3 sequence is CASGQGDEAGELFF. The CDR3 DNA reads TGTGCCAGCGGACAGGGGGATGAGGCCGGGGAGCTGTTTTTT.

The V and J genes are TRBV6-5 and TRBJ1-6; D perhaps matches TRBD1 (5 bases). CDR1 is MNHEY and CDR2 is SVGAGI in the germline V gene. This CDR3 is built from 13 residues. Trimming took 2 bases from V and 7 from J, leaving 6 bases between them. CDR3 sequence reads: CASSYKGNSPLHF. CDR3 nucleotide sequence: TGTGCCAGCAGTTACAAGGGGAATTCACCCCTCCACTTT.

The J gene is TRBJ2-6, the V gene TRBV2; 7 nucleotides line up with TRBD1. V dropped 2 bases and J dropped 0; count of bases not matched to a gene: 13. Germline CDR1 reads SNHLY; CDR2 reads FYNNEI. CDR3 length: 20 residues. DNA for the CDR3: TGTGCCAGCAGTGAAAGGGGTCCTGGACAGGCATTCTCTGGGGCCAACGTCCTGACTTTC. This codes for CASSERGPGQAFSGANVLTF. Variable domain in full (rest from reference TRBV2 and TRBJ2-6): EPEVTQTPSHQVTQMGQEVILRCVPISNHLYFYWYRQILGQKVEFLVSFYNNEISEKSEIFDDQFSVERPDGSNFTLKIRSTKLEDSAMYFCASSERGPGQAFSGANVLTFGAGSRLTVL.

This clone was picked up many times. This chain connects TRBV6-6 to TRBJ2-4; TRBD1 matches 10 bases. Germline lookup yields CDR1 MNHNY and CDR2 SVGAGI (reference sequence). Trimming cost V 5 bases and J 0 bases; bases outside gene matches: 4. This CDR3 has 16 residues. CDR3 DNA: TGTGCCAGCAGTCAAGGACAGGGGGGAGCCAAAAACATTCAGTACTTC. Encoded protein: CASSQGQGGAKNIQYF.

The chain carries TRBV9 and TRBJ1-1; TRBD1 matches at 10 bases. The germline gives CDR1 SGDLS, CDR2 YYNGEE. The V segment lost 4 bases and the J segment 4 bases; nucleotides outside the gene matches: 7. This CDR3 contains 15 residues. Written as DNA, the CDR3 is TGTGCCAGCAGCCCAGGGACAGGGGCGGGCACTGAAGCTTTCTTT. Translating it yields CASSPGTGAGTEAFF.

V and J are TRBV7-9 and TRBJ2-5; 8 positions match TRBD1. Germline CDR1 SEHNR, CDR2 FQNEAQ (reference sequence). The CDR3 totals 16 residues. The ends lost 4 bases at V and 3 bases at J; junction bases unmatched: 10. CDR3 loop: CASSSDREGEEETQYF. Written as DNA, the CDR3 is TGTGCCAGCAGCTCGGACAGGGAAGGAGAGGAAGAGACCCAGTACTTC.

With regard to this clone: Other DNA variants within this sample encode the same CDR3. The rearrangement joins TRBV5-1 to TRBJ1-4, with 9 bases fitting TRBD1. Germline-derived CDR1 and CDR2 are SGHRS and YFSETQ. The CDR3 loop spans 14 amino acids. V was pared by 4 bases and J by 8 bases, with 6 bases of the junction left unmatched. CDR3 sequence reads: CASSLGTGREKLFF. The CDR3, as DNA: TGCGCCAGCAGCCTCGGGACAGGGAGGGAAAAACTGTTTTTT.

The genes are TRBV28 and TRBJ1-1; D remains ambiguous. Germline values: CDR1 MDHEN, CDR2 SYDVKM. CDR3 length: 12 amino acids. Trimming left V 7 bases short and J 0 bases short, with 6 bases between. The CDR3 DNA reads TGTGCCAGCATCTATCTGAACACTGAAGCTTTCTTT. Its translation is CASIYLNTEAFF.

The rearrangement joins TRBV28 to TRBJ1-5, with TRBD1 as a possible D gene (6 bases). The length of the CDR3 is 13 residues. V shed 8 bases and J shed 13 bases, with 21 bases lying between them. The germline V gene encodes CDR1 MDHEN and CDR2 SYDVKM. This chain's CDR3 is CASSRDKFGGQHF. In nucleotides, the CDR3 is TGTGCCAGCTCCCGGGACAAATTTGGCGGGCAGCATTTT. Full variable domain (outside the CDR3, taken from reference TRBV28 and TRBJ1-5): DVKVTQSSRYLVKRTGEKVFLECVQDMDHENMFWYRQDPGLGLRLIYFSYDVKMKEKGDIPEGYSVSREKKERFSLILESASTNQTSMYLCASSRDKFGGQHFGDGTRLSIL.

CDR3 coding DNA: TGTGCCAGCTCACCTGCCGGGACAGGGGGTCGAGATACGCAGTATTTT. This encodes CASSPAGTGGRDTQYF. The V gene is TRBV18, the J gene TRBJ2-3; 11 bases are a match to TRBD1. Trimming cost V 3 bases and J 5 bases; bases outside gene matches: 7. Germline CDR1 reads KGHSH; CDR2 reads LQKENI. This CDR3 spans 16 amino acids.